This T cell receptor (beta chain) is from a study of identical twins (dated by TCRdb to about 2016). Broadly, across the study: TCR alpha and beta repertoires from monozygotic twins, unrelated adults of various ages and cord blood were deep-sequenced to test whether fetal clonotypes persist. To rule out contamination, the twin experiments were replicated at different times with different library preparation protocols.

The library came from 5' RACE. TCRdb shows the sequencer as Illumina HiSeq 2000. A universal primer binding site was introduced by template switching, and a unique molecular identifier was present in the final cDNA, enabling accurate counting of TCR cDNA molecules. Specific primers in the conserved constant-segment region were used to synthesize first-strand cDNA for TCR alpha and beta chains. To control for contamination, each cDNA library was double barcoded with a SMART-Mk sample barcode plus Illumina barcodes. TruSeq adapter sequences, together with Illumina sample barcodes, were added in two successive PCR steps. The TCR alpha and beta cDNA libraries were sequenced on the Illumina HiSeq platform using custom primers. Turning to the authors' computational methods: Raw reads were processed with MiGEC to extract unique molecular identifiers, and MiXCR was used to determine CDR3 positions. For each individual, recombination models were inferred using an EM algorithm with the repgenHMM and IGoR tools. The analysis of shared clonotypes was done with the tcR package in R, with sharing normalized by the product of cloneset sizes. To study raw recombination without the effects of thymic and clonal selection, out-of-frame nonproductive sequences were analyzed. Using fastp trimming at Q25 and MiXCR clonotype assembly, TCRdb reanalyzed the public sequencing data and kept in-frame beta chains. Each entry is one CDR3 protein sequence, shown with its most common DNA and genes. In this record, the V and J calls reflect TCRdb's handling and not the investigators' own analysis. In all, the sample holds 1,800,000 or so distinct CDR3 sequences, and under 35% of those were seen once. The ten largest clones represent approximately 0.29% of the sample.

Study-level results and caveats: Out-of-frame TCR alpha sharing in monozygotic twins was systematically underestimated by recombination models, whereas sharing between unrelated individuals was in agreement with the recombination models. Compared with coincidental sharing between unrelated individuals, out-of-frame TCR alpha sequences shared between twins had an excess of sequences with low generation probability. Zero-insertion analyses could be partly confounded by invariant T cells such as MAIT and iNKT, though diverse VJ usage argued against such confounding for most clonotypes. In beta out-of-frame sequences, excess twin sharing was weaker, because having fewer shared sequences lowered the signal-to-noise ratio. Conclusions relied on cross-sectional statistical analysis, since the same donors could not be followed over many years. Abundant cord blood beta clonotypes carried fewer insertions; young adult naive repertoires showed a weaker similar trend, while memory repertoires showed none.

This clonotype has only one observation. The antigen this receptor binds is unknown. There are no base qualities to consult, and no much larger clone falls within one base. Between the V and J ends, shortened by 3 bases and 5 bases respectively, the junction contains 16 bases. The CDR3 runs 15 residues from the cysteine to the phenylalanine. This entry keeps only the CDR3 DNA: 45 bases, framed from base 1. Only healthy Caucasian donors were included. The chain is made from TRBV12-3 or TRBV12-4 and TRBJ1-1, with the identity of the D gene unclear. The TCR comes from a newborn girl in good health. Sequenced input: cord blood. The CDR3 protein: CASSLLGPPDTEAFF. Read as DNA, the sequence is TGTGCCAGCAGTTTGCTGGGCCCGCCGGATACTGAAGCTTTCTTT.